These 15 T cell receptor beta chains originate from one sample sequenced in a study of blood T cell repertoires in COVID-19. Sequencing was performed with immunoSEQ multiplex PCR; in TCRdb, only in-frame clones are kept and a portion is missing. This sample carries under 120,000 clones, over 75% of them seen once, and the ten largest clones take 32%. Material: peripheral blood. The receptors shown here come from a woman older than 75 with acute or convalescent COVID-19.

This sequence joins TRBV18 and TRBJ2-5, with D hard to call. CDR3 length: 15 amino acids. CDR1 and CDR2 (germline): KGHSH, LQKENI. Trimming shortened V by 4 bases and J by 4 bases, and 16 bases separated the two germline ends. The CDR3 DNA is TGTGCCAGCTCACAGGCGGCGTGGCAGATAGAGACCCAGTACTTC. This gives the protein CASSQAAWQIETQYF.

V is TRBV27 and J is TRBJ2-1; a weak D match, TRBD1 (5 bases). Trimming took off 5 bases at V and 6 bases at J, with 20 bases between the two ends. This CDR3 is 16 amino acids long. The germline V gene has CDR1 MNHEY and CDR2 SMNVEV (reference sequence). The CDR3 DNA reads TGTGCCAGCAGTCCAATCCTAGGGGCCTCCCTCAATGAGCAGTTCTTC. Residues: CASSPILGASLNEQFF.

This chain uses TRBV18 with TRBJ1-4, with 7 bases identical to TRBD1. Unmatched junction bases numbered 6, after V lost 3 bases and J lost 5 bases. The CDR3 is 15 residues long. From germline, CDR1 is KGHSH and CDR2 LQKENI. CDR3 sequence: CASSPRTGDNEKLFF. As DNA, the CDR3 is TGTGCCAGCTCACCGCGTACAGGGGACAATGAAAAACTGTTTTTT.

The chain employs TRBV10-1 and TRBJ2-1; 7 bases match TRBD1. Germline CDR1 and CDR2: WNHNN and SYGVQD (reference sequence). V was pared by 2 bases and J by 4 bases, with 5 bases of the junction left unmatched. The CDR3 has 15 residues. Here the CDR3 DNA reads TGCGCCAGCAGTGAGCCTGGGACAGATTACAATGAGCAGTTCTTC. Protein sequence: CASSEPGTDYNEQFF.

The genes are TRBV7-2 and TRBJ1-3; D call uncertain. Germline assignment: CDR1 SGHTA and CDR2 FQGNSA. The CDR3 is made up of 18 amino acids. Between the trimmed V and J ends, which lost 2 bases and 0 bases, there was a span of 17 bases. The CDR3 loop reads CASSLSAVLTPSGNTIYF. Here the CDR3 DNA reads TGTGCCAGCAGCTTATCCGCGGTTCTCACTCCCTCTGGAAACACCATATATTTT.

This chain uses TRBV28 with TRBJ2-2; a possible D gene is TRBD1 (5 bases). V gave up 1 base and J gave up 4 bases, with 13 bases separating them. The CDR3 totals 16 residues. Germline CDR1 MDHEN, CDR2 SYDVKM. The DNA for the CDR3 is TGTGCCAGCAGTTTATTTGGGGCTCCCCCCACCGGGGAGCTGTTTTTT. Its translation: CASSLFGAPPTGELFF.

In its sample, this clone was seen a few times. The chain has TRBV6-2 or TRBV6-3 and TRBJ1-5; 11 bases are a match to TRBD1. Per germline, CDR1 MNHEY and CDR2 SVGEGT. This CDR3 is 18 amino acids long. V trimming: 4 bases; J trimming: 3 bases; junction bases outside the gene matches: 11. The CDR3 DNA sequence: TGTGCCAGCAGTTTTAAGTCCGGGACAGGGGGTTCCAATCAGCCCCAGCATTTT. It translates to CASSFKSGTGGSNQPQHF.

The chain links TRBV7-2 to TRBJ1-3; no definite D call. Germline V gene sequence: CDR1 SGHTA, CDR2 FQGNSA. The CDR3 extends over 14 amino acids. Deletions cut 2 bases from V and 2 bases from J, with 7 bases between. This chain's CDR3 is CASSLISAGNTIYF. The CDR3 region has the DNA TGTGCCAGCAGCTTAATCTCAGCTGGAAACACCATATATTTT. Complete variable domain (other parts from reference TRBV7-2 and TRBJ1-3): GAGVSQSPSNKVTEKGKDVELRCDPISGHTALYWYRQSLGQGLEFLIYFQGNSAPDKSGLPSDRFSAERTGGSVSTLTIQRTQQEDSAVYLCASSLISAGNTIYFGEGSWLTVV.

This clone was detected only a few times. This sequence joins TRBV28 and TRBJ1-3, with D perhaps TRBD1 (6 bases). The V end lost 6 bases, the J end lost 1 base, and 22 bases lay between the germline ends. Per germline, CDR1 MDHEN and CDR2 SYDVKM. The CDR3 has 18 residues. The CDR3 DNA reads as TGTGCCAGCAGAATAAACCCGGACAGATTGGGATCTGGAAACACCATATATTTT. This sequence encodes CASRINPDRLGSGNTIYF.

This chain uses TRBV30 with TRBJ2-2; no firm D call. Germline V gene sequence: CDR1 GTSNPN, CDR2 SVGIG (reference sequence). The CDR3 runs to 14 residues. V was shortened by 1 base and J by 3 bases, with 9 bases between the two germline ends. The DNA of the CDR3 is TGTGCCTGGAGTGACTTCGGGTACACCGGGGAGCTGTTTTTT. Amino acid sequence: CAWSDFGYTGELFF.

The gene calls are TRBV28 and TRBJ2-7, with a possible D match to TRBD1 (6 bases). Trimming removed 3 bases at V and 5 bases at J, with 8 bases between. The CDR3 has 12 amino acids. CDR1 MDHEN and CDR2 SYDVKM come from the germline V gene. The CDR3 protein is CASSFNRDEQYF. CDR3 nucleotides: TGTGCCAGCAGTTTTAACAGGGACGAGCAGTACTTC.

This chain joins TRBV14 and TRBJ1-4; 7 nucleotides match TRBD1. The CDR3 consists of 18 residues. After removal of 0 bases from V and 8 bases from J, the junction contained 15 bases not matched to a gene. Germline V lookup: CDR1 SGHDN, CDR2 FVKESK. CDR3 nucleotides: TGTGCCAGCAGCCAAGAGAACAGGACAGGCAGGGAAGTGGAAAAACTGTTTTTT. It translates to CASSQENRTGREVEKLFF.

The V and J genes are TRBV7-2 and TRBJ2-7; 9 nucleotides agree with TRBD1. Germline V lookup: CDR1 SGHTA, CDR2 FQGNSA. Trimming removed 6 bases from V and 4 bases from J; junction bases left unmatched: 10. CDR3 length: 15 amino acids. The CDR3 sequence: CASRLNPGQGYEQYF. The CDR3 region has the DNA TGTGCCAGCAGACTTAATCCGGGACAGGGTTACGAGCAGTACTTC.

In its sample, this clone was seen once. V gene TRBV16 combines with J gene TRBJ1-3, with D maybe TRBD1 (5 bases). V was trimmed by 4 bases and J by 9 bases, leaving 13 bases between them. The CDR3 consists of 13 residues. Germline V gene lookup returns CDR1 KGHSY and CDR2 FQNENV. The CDR3 DNA is TGTGCCAGCAGCCGCGGGACCGGGGGCACCATATATTTT. It yields the protein CASSRGTGGTIYF. Supplemented by reference TRBV16 and TRBJ1-3, the full variable domain reads GEEVAQTPKHLVRGEGQKAKLYCAPIKGHSYVFWYQQVLKNEFKFLISFQNENVFDETGMPKERFSAKCLPNSPCSLEIQATKLEDSAVYFCASSRGTGGTIYFGEGSWLTVV.

This chain links TRBV19 with TRBJ2-1; perhaps TRBD1 as D (5 bases). CDR1 and CDR2 from the germline V gene are LNHDA and SQIVND (reference sequence). Trimming took off 1 base at V and 6 bases at J, with 16 bases between the two ends. The length of the CDR3 is 16 residues. The CDR3 region is CASSIGPPTASNEQFF. CDR3 sequence (DNA): TGTGCCAGTAGTATAGGTCCCCCGACAGCTTCCAATGAGCAGTTCTTC.